This passage covers 17 T cell receptor beta chains from one sample sequenced in a study of cytomegalovirus exposure and HLA in healthy donors. PCR employed 60 Vbeta and 13 Jbeta primers. Profiled with immunoSEQ multiplex PCR; TCRdb holds only in-frame clones, not every one. The table records 150,000 to 200,000 clones, over 75% of them present only once. The sequenced sample consisted of PBMCs. The receptors come from a man aged 60-69 years in good health and CMV-seronegative.

The chain links TRBV28 to TRBJ1-1; D is uncertain. Trimming shortened V by 10 bases and J by 12 bases, and 15 bases separated the two germline ends. The germline CDR1 and CDR2 sequences are MDHEN and SYDVKM. The CDR3 is made up of 10 amino acids. The CDR3: CAIAGRVTFF. Written as DNA, the CDR3 is TGTGCCATTGCGGGGAGGGTGACTTTCTTT.

This chain uses TRBV2 with TRBJ1-4, with 7 bases fitting TRBD1. The CDR3 length is 15 residues. V shed 1 base, J shed 7 bases, and the junction held 6 bases outside the gene matches. Germline CDR1 reads SNHLY; CDR2 reads FYNNEI. CDR3 in DNA: TGTGCCAGCAGTGAAGTGGCAGGGGGAAGTGAAAAACTGTTTTTT. Its protein is CASSEVAGGSEKLFF.

The chain uses TRBV29-1 and TRBJ2-5; TRBD1 matches 9 bases. The trim removed 6 bases at V and 5 bases at J, leaving 10 bases unmatched. CDR1 is SQVTM, CDR2 ANQGSEA, per germline. The CDR3 covers 14 residues. This chain's CDR3 is CSVAETGGRETQYF. The CDR3 coding sequence is TGCAGCGTCGCCGAAACAGGGGGCCGGGAGACCCAGTACTTC.

The V and J genes are TRBV29-1 and TRBJ1-2, with D possibly matching TRBD1 (6 bases). Germline V gene lookup returns CDR1 SQVTM and CDR2 ANQGSEA. The CDR3 is made up of 14 amino acids. Deletions cut 1 base from V and 8 bases from J, with 17 bases between. The CDR3 DNA follows: TGCAGCGTTGAAGCGGGCCAGGGCAGGGGCGGCTACACCTTC. Protein: CSVEAGQGRGGYTF. Full variable domain (remainder filled in from reference TRBV29-1 and TRBJ1-2): SAVISQKPSRDICQRGTSLTIQCQVDSQVTMMFWYRQQPGQSLTLIATANQGSEATYESGFVIDKFPISRPNLTFSTLTVSNMSPEDSSIYLCSVEAGQGRGGYTFGSGTRLTVV.

V gene TRBV6-1 combines with J gene TRBJ1-1, with D uncertain. CDR1 and CDR2 (germline): MNHNS, SASEGT. The ends were cut back, 1 base at V and 3 bases at J, with 6 bases in the middle. The CDR3 length is 13 residues. The CDR3: CASSEGPYTEAFF. Here the CDR3 DNA reads TGTGCCAGCAGTGAAGGGCCTTACACTGAAGCTTTCTTT.

The V gene is TRBV7-9, the J gene TRBJ2-5, with 7 positions matching TRBD1. Germline CDR1 and CDR2: SEHNR and FQNEAQ (reference sequence). The CDR3 contains 15 residues. V dropped 4 bases and J dropped 2; count of bases not matched to a gene: 7. In DNA form, the CDR3 reads TGTGCCAGCAGCTACGTGACAGGGACACAAGAGACCCAGTACTTC. The encoded protein is CASSYVTGTQETQYF.

V gene TRBV18 combines with J gene TRBJ1-1, with D hard to call. Trimming cost V 2 bases and J 0 bases, with 10 bases left between them. The CDR3 runs to 15 residues. Germline-derived CDR1 and CDR2 are KGHSH and LQKENI. The CDR3 bases are TGTGCCAGCTCACCATGGGAGGTAGTGAACACTGAAGCTTTCTTT. Protein: CASSPWEVVNTEAFF. Full variable domain (rest looked up from reference TRBV18 and TRBJ1-1): NAGVMQNPRHLVRRRGQEARLRCSPMKGHSHVYWYRQLPEEGLKFMVYLQKENIIDESGMPKERFSAEFPKEGPSILRIQQVVRGDSAAYFCASSPWEVVNTEAFFGQGTRLTVV.

The chain has TRBV19 and TRBJ1-3; D is perhaps TRBD1 (5 bases). Trimming left V 5 bases short and J 0 bases short, with 14 bases between. Looked up from germline, CDR1 is LNHDA and CDR2 is SQIVND (reference sequence). This CDR3 has 16 residues. CDR3 bases: TGTGCCAGTAGTGGGCAGGGTCCCATCTCTGGAAACACCATATATTTT. It yields the protein CASSGQGPISGNTIYF.

CDR3 amino acids: CASSRDSLNTEAFF. CDR3 coding DNA: TGTGCCAGCAGTCGGGACAGCCTGAACACTGAAGCTTTCTTT. V and J are TRBV6-1 and TRBJ1-1; 7 bases fit TRBD1. The germline gives CDR1 MNHNS, CDR2 SASEGT. The CDR3 length is 14 residues. Trimming took 5 bases from V and 0 from J; bases not matched to a gene: 3.

This chain joins TRBV19 and TRBJ1-5; no clear D. The V end was cut by 6 bases, the J end by 2 bases, with 14 bases between. The germline CDR1 and CDR2 sequences are LNHDA and SQIVND (reference sequence). This CDR3 region has 15 residues. As DNA, the CDR3 is TGTGCCAGTAGGAATCTTCCAGATGGCAATCAGCCCCAGCATTTT. It translates to CASRNLPDGNQPQHF.

This chain connects TRBV6-5 to TRBJ1-2; 7 bases fit TRBD1. CDR1 is MNHEY, CDR2 SVGAGI, per germline. The CDR3 contains 15 residues. J was trimmed by 2 bases and V by 4 bases; bases with no gene match: 7. The CDR3 nucleotides read TGTGCCAGCAGTTCCACCCCAGGGGGGAACTATGGCTACACCTTC. Its protein product is CASSSTPGGNYGYTF.

The V call is TRBV7-2, the J call TRBJ1-1; maybe TRBD1 (6 bases). The V gene's germline CDR1 is SGHTA and CDR2 FQGNSA. This CDR3 contains 12 residues. V lost 3 bases to trimming and J lost 10 bases, with 12 bases between them. The CDR3 here is CASSFLTGRAFF. CDR3 coding DNA: TGTGCCAGCAGCTTTCTAACAGGGCGAGCTTTCTTT. Full variable domain (outside the CDR3, taken from reference TRBV7-2 and TRBJ1-1): GAGVSQSPSNKVTEKGKDVELRCDPISGHTALYWYRQSLGQGLEFLIYFQGNSAPDKSGLPSDRFSAERTGGSVSTLTIQRTQQEDSAVYLCASSFLTGRAFFGQGTRLTVV.

The chain joins TRBV6-5 to TRBJ2-7, with 13 bases identical to TRBD2. The junction had 3 bases not matched to a gene; V was cut back by 4 bases and J by 3 bases. There are 15 residues in the CDR3. Germline V CDR1 and CDR2: MNHEY, SVGAGI. The CDR3 sequence is CASSLGLAGNYEQYF. In nucleotides, the CDR3 is TGTGCCAGCAGTTTGGGACTAGCGGGGAACTACGAGCAGTACTTC.

The rearrangement links TRBV6-5 to TRBJ2-3, with 10 bases that match TRBD2. Germline V gene sequence: CDR1 MNHEY, CDR2 SVGAGI. V shed 4 bases, J shed 6 bases, and the junction held 7 bases outside the gene matches. The CDR3 contains 15 residues. The CDR3 loop is CASSSSSGRLDTQYF. The CDR3 nucleotides read TGTGCCAGCAGTTCATCTAGCGGGAGATTGGATACGCAGTATTTT.

The V gene is TRBV7-2, the J gene TRBJ2-7, with a tentative D call TRBD2 (5 bases). V was shortened by 2 bases and J by 0 bases, with 11 bases between the two germline ends. The CDR3 is 15 amino acids. Germline CDR1 is SGHTA and CDR2 is FQGNSA. The CDR3 nucleotides read TGTGCCAGCAGCTTAATAAGTACTAGCTCCTACGAGCAGTACTTC. Its protein is CASSLISTSSYEQYF.

The gene calls are TRBV18 and TRBJ1-1; D possibly corresponds to TRBD1 (6 bases). The CDR3 is made up of 16 amino acids. V was trimmed by 6 bases and J by 3 bases, leaving 20 bases between them. From germline, CDR1 is KGHSH and CDR2 LQKENI. The CDR3 protein is CASSVLRVGADTEAFF. The CDR3 coding sequence is TGTGCCAGCTCCGTTCTCAGGGTGGGGGCGGACACTGAAGCTTTCTTT.

CDR3 sequence (DNA): TGTGCCAGCAGGGGGACAGGGGTTTATCAGCCCCAGCATTTT. Encoded protein: CASRGTGVYQPQHF. V is TRBV28 and J is TRBJ1-5; 10 bases match TRBD1. CDR1 is MDHEN, CDR2 SYDVKM, per germline. V was clipped by 6 bases and J by 5 bases; unmatched bases: 4. The CDR3 runs 14 residues.